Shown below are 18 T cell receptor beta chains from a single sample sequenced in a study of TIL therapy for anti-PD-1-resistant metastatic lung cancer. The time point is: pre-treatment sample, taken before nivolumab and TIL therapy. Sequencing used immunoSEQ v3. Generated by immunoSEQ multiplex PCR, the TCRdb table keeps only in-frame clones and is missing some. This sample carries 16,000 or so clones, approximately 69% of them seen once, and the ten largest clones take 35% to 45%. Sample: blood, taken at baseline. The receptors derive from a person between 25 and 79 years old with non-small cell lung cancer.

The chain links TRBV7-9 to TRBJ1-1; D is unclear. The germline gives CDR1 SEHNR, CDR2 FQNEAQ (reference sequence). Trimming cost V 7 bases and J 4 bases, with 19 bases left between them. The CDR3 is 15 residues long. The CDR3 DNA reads TGTGCCAGCACCATTGTCACCTCTGGAACCACTGAAGCTTTCTTT. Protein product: CASTIVTSGTTEAFF.

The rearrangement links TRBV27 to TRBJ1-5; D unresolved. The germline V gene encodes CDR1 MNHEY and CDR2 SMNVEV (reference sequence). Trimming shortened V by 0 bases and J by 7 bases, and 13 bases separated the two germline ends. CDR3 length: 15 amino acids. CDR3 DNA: TGTGCCAGCAGTTTATCGCCGGGCCGGAACCAGCCCCAGCATTTT. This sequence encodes CASSLSPGRNQPQHF.

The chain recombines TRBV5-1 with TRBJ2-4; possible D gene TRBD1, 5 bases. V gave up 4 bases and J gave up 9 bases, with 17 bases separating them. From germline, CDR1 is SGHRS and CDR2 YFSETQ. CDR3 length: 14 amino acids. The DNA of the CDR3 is TGCGCCAGCAGCCACAACCAGGGTCGTCGCATTCAGTACTTC. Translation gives CASSHNQGRRIQYF.

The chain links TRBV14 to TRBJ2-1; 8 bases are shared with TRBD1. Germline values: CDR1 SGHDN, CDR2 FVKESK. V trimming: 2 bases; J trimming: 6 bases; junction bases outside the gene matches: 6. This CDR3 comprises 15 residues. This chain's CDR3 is CASSQLDRVGNEQFF. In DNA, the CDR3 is TGTGCCAGCAGCCAATTGGACAGGGTGGGCAATGAGCAGTTCTTC. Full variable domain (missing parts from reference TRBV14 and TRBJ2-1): EAGVTQFPSHSVIEKGQTVTLRCDPISGHDNLYWYRRVMGKEIKFLLHFVKESKQDESGMPNNRFLAERTGGTYSTLKVQPAELEDSGVYFCASSQLDRVGNEQFFGPGTRLTVL.

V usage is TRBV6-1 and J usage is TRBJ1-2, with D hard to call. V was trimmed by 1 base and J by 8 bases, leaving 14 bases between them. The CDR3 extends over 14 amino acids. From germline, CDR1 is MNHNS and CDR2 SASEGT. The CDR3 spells CASSEGRNYWGYTF. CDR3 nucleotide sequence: TGTGCCAGCAGTGAAGGGAGGAATTACTGGGGCTACACCTTC.

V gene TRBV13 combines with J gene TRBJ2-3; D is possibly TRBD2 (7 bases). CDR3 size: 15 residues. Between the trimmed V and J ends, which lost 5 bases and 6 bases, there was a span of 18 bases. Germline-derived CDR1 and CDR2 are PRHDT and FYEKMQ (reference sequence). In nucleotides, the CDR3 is TGTGCCAGCAGCGTTTATTCGGGGGGCCCGGATACGCAGTATTTT. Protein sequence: CASSVYSGGPDTQYF.

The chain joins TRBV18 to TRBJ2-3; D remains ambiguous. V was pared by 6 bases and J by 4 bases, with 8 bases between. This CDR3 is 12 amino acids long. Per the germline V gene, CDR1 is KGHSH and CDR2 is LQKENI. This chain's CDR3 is CASSPEADTQYF. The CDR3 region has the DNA TGTGCCAGCTCCCCCGAAGCAGATACGCAGTATTTT.

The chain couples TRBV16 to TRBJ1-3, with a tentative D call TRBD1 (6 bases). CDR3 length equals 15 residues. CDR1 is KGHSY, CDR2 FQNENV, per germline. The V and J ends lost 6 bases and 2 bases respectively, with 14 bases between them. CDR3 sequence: CASSPGAGAGNTIYF. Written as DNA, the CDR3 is TGTGCCAGCAGTCCGGGCGCAGGGGCTGGAAACACCATATATTTT.

The CDR3 reads CASSSGTGNAEPQHF. The CDR3 bases are TGTGCCAGCAGCTCCGGGACAGGGAACGCGGAGCCCCAGCATTTT. The chain is built from TRBV6-5 and TRBJ1-5; 9 nucleotides align to TRBD1. There are 15 residues in the CDR3. The junction had 11 bases not matched to a gene; V was cut back by 6 bases and J by 8 bases. Germline V lookup: CDR1 MNHEY, CDR2 SVGAGI.

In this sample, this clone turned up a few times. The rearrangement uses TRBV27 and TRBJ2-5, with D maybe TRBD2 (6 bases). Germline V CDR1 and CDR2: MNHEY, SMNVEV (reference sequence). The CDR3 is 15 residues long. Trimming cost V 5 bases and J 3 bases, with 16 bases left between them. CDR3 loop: CASSEVGGLEETQYF. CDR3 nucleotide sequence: TGTGCCAGCAGTGAAGTTGGGGGGTTAGAAGAGACCCAGTACTTC.

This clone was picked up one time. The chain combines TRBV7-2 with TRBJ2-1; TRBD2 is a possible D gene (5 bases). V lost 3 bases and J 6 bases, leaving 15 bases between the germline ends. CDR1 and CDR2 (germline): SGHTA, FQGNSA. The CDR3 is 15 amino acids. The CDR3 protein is CASSLNPGVSNEQFF. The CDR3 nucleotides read TGTGCCAGCAGCTTGAATCCCGGGGTGTCCAATGAGCAGTTCTTC. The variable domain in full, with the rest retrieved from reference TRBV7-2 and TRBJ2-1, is GAGVSQSPSNKVTEKGKDVELRCDPISGHTALYWYRQSLGQGLEFLIYFQGNSAPDKSGLPSDRFSAERTGGSVSTLTIQRTQQEDSAVYLCASSLNPGVSNEQFFGPGTRLTVL.

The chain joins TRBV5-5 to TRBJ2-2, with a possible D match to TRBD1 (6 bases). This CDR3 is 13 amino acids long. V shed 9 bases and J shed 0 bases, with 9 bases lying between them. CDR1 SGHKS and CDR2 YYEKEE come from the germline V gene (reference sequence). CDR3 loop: CATQGPNTGELFF. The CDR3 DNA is TGTGCCACACAGGGCCCGAACACCGGGGAGCTGTTTTTT.

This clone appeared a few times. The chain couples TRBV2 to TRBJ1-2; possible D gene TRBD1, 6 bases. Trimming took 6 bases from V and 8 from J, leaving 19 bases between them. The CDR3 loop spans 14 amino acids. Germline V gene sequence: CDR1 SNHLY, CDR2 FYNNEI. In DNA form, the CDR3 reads TGTGCCAGCAGCCTACAGGGTGGAGCGGACGGCTACACCTTC. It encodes CASSLQGGADGYTF.

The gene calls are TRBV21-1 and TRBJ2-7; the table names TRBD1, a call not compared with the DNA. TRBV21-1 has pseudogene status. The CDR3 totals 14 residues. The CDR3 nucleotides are TGTGCCACCGTCCGGGGGACAGCCCCCTACGAGCAGTACTTC. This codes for CATVRGTAPYEQYF.

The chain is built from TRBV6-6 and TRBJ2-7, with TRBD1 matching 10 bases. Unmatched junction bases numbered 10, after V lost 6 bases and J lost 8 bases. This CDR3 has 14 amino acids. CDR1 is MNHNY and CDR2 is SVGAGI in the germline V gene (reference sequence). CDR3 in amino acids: CASSSDRGRVKQYF. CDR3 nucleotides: TGTGCCAGCAGCTCAGACAGGGGGCGCGTGAAGCAGTACTTC.

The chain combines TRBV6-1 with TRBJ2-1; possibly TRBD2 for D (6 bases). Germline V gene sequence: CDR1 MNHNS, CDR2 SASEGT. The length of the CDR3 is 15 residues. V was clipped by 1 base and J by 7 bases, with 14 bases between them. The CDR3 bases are TGTGCCAGCAGTGAAGAATTGGGCGGGGTGAATGAGCAGTTCTTC. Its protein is CASSEELGGVNEQFF.

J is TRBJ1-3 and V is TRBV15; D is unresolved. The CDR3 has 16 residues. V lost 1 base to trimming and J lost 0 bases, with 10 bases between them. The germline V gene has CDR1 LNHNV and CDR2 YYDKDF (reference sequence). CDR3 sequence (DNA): TGTGCCACCAGCAGAGTTGCGATTAGCTCTGGAAACACCATATATTTT. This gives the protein CATSRVAISSGNTIYF.

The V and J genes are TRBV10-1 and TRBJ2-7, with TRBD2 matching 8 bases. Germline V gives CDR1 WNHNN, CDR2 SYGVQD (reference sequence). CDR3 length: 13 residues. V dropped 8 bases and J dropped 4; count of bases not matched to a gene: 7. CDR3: CASRSGGRYEQYF. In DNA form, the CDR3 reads TGCGCCAGCCGAAGCGGGGGTCGGTACGAGCAGTACTTC.